The clone carrying this T cell receptor (beta chain) showed up just a few times. What it binds is not known. TCRdb re-analysed the 5' RACE reads in MiXCR, keeping a single row per CDR3 protein. This sample has roughly 400,000 distinct CDR3 sequences, with 20% to 25% found just once. This record comes from a study of CD8 T cells in ankylosing spondylitis. General study findings and limits: The study identified a TCR beta motif of several highly homologous variants that appeared characteristic of ankylosing spondylitis blood.

The germline V gene has CDR1 SGHRS and CDR2 YFSETQ. The CDR3 spans 14 residues. V lost 5 bases and J lost 1; bases outside the gene matches: 4. The sequencing input was blood, either unsorted or a sorted T cell fraction (not recorded which). The source is a male donor with ankylosing spondylitis. V gene TRBV5-1 combines with J gene TRBJ2-3; TRBD2 matches 7 bases. The CDR3 nucleotides read TGCGCCAGCAGGGATAGCGGGCGCACAGATACGCAGTATTTT. The encoded protein is CASRDSGRTDTQYF.